The present entry profiles one T cell receptor (beta chain) with its context. These data come from a study of blood T cells in healthy people across ages. After removal of 1 base from V and 2 bases from J, the junction contained 4 bases not matched to a gene. This CDR3 is built from 15 residues. CDR1 and CDR2 from the germline V gene are LGHNA and YSLEER. With a J-beta primer mix and a sample-barcoded 5' primer, a second PCR ran about 6 to 11 cycles. TCRdb used MiXCR to reprocess the 5' RACE reads, holding one entry per CDR3 protein. This table has over 700,000 distinct CDR3 sequences, 20% to 25% appearing once. These data also featured in a second study, about T cells of mothers and their children.

The sample was blood. The TCR comes from a boy aged 10-17 years in good health. The rearrangement links TRBV4-3 to TRBJ2-7; 8 bases are a match to TRBD1. The CDR3 DNA reads TGCGCCAGCAGCCAAGCGGACAGGGTGCCCTACGAGCAGTACTTC. Its protein is CASSQADRVPYEQYF.